This T cell receptor beta chain is from a study of T cells expressing NK-cell markers. This CDR3 is built from 15 residues. Per the germline V gene, CDR1 is ENHRY and CDR2 is SYGVKD. From its re-call of the 5' RACE reads, TCRdb lists each CDR3 protein once, without DNA. The listing contains approximately 440,000 distinct CDR3 sequences. This TCR was recovered from a woman aged 45-60 years in good health. This chain links TRBV10-3 with TRBJ2-2; TCRdb returns TRBD2, unconfirmable since there is no DNA. What was sequenced was blood T cells: a sorted CD56 or NKG2C T cell subset, CD4+ or CD8+ T cells, or bulk PBMC T cells (not recorded which). This CDR3 is CATTGLAGTTGELFF.